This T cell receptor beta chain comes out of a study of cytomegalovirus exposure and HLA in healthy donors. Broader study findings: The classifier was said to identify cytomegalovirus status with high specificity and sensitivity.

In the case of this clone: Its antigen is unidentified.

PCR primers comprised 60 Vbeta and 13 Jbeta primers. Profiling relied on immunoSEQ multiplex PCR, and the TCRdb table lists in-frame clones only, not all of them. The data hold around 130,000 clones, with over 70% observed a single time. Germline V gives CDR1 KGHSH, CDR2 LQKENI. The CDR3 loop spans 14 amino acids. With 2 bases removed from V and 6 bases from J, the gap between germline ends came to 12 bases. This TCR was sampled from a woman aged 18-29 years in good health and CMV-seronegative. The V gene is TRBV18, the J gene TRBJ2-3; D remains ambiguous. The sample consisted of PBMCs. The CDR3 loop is CASSPSGIMDTQYF. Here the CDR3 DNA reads TGTGCCAGCTCACCATCAGGCATTATGGATACGCAGTATTTT.